The 9 T cell receptor beta chains given below trace back to one sample, sequenced in a study of blood T cell repertoires in COVID-19. Clones were sequenced by immunoSEQ multiplex PCR, and TCRdb holds only the in-frame ones, with some missing. The repertoire includes approximately 210,000 clones, 80% to 90% of them detected once, and 0.6% to 1% sits in the top ten. The sequenced sample was peripheral blood. These TCRs come from a woman aged 70 to 79 with acute or convalescent COVID-19.

The V gene is TRBV10-1, the J gene TRBJ2-2; 11 nucleotides line up with TRBD2. Germline V gene sequence: CDR1 WNHNN, CDR2 SYGVQD (reference sequence). Trimming cost V 6 bases and J 6 bases; bases outside gene matches: 3. The CDR3 sequence is 14 residues long. CDR3 protein: CASSLAGGSGELFF. The CDR3 bases are TGCGCCAGCAGCCTAGCGGGGGGTTCCGGGGAGCTGTTTTTT.

This clone has a count of ten or more. The genes are TRBV6-5 and TRBJ1-5; 7 nucleotides agree with TRBD1. This CDR3 has 14 residues. V lost 5 bases, J lost 4 bases, and 5 bases stayed unmatched. From germline, CDR1 is MNHEY and CDR2 SVGAGI. The CDR3 DNA reads as TGTGCCAGCAGTCCGGGACAGTCTAATCAGCCCCAGCATTTT. Encoded protein: CASSPGQSNQPQHF.

The chain recombines TRBV10-3 with TRBJ1-5; the match to TRBD1 covers 8 bases. V gave up 0 bases and J gave up 4 bases; unmatched junction bases: 5. CDR3 length: 16 residues. Per the germline V gene, CDR1 is ENHRY and CDR2 is SYGVKD. As DNA, the CDR3 is TGTGCCATCAGTGAGTCCGGGACAGGTGGGAATCAGCCCCAGCATTTT. Translating it yields CAISESGTGGNQPQHF.

This chain uses TRBV12-3 or TRBV12-4 with TRBJ2-7; no definite D call. The germline V and J ends were trimmed by 5 bases and 3 bases, with 11 bases remaining between them. This CDR3 region has 13 residues. The CDR3 sequence is CASSRHRVYEQYF. The DNA for the CDR3 is TGTGCCAGCAGTAGACATAGAGTCTACGAGCAGTACTTC.

In DNA, the CDR3 is TGCGCCAGCAGCTTGGTCGGGCAGGGGAATGAAAAACTGTTTTTT. Protein sequence: CASSLVGQGNEKLFF. The V and J genes are TRBV5-1 and TRBJ1-4, with D perhaps TRBD1 (6 bases). CDR1 is SGHRS, CDR2 YFSETQ, per germline. The CDR3 loop spans 15 amino acids. The V gene lost 0 bases and the J gene lost 5 bases, with 11 bases spanning the gap.

The chain recombines TRBV4-2 with TRBJ1-2, with D possibly matching TRBD1 (6 bases). CDR1 and CDR2 from the germline V gene are LGHNA and YNFKEQ. The V end lost 0 bases, the J end lost 7 bases, and 15 bases lay between the germline ends. CDR3 length equals 15 residues. CDR3: CASSQDPGTNVGYTF. The CDR3 DNA is TGTGCCAGCAGCCAAGATCCCGGGACAAATGTTGGCTACACCTTC.

The chain recombines TRBV19 with TRBJ1-5, with 7 bases identical to TRBD1. From germline, CDR1 is LNHDA and CDR2 SQIVND (reference sequence). The CDR3 has 15 residues. V was clipped by 5 bases and J by 4 bases; unmatched bases: 8. CDR3 DNA sequence: TGTGCCAGTAGTTCAAGCCGGGACAGAAATCAGCCCCAGCATTTT. Its translation: CASSSSRDRNQPQHF.

The genes are TRBV6-1 and TRBJ1-5; 9 bases are shared with TRBD1. CDR1 MNHNS and CDR2 SASEGT come from the germline V gene. The J segment lost 5 bases and the V segment lost 4 bases, leaving 9 bases of the junction unmatched. The CDR3 runs 16 residues. This chain's CDR3 is CASSVSGTGRDQPQHF. The CDR3 nucleotides read TGTGCCAGCAGTGTTTCGGGGACAGGGAGGGATCAGCCCCAGCATTTT.

The J gene is TRBJ2-7, the V gene TRBV7-2, with 8 bases aligning to TRBD2. V lost 1 base to trimming and J lost 0 bases; unmatched junction nucleotides: 2. The CDR3 contains 15 residues. CDR1 and CDR2 (germline): SGHTA, FQGNSA. As DNA, the CDR3 is TGTGCCAGCAGCTTAGTTGGGACTAGCTCCTACGAGCAGTACTTC. Encoded protein: CASSLVGTSSYEQYF.